The 26 T cell receptor beta chains given below trace back to one sample, sequenced in a study of blood T cell repertoires in COVID-19. Libraries were prepared by immunoSEQ multiplex PCR; TCRdb keeps only in-frame clonotypes and omits some of them. This sample carries roughly 230,000 clones, about nine tenths of them seen once, and the ten largest clones take over 0.8%. Specimen: peripheral blood. The receptors originated from a young man with COVID-19, enrolled during active disease.

The gene calls are TRBV12-3 or TRBV12-4 and TRBJ2-3, with D unresolved. Deletions cut 3 bases from V and 6 bases from J, with 7 bases between. CDR3 length: 12 amino acids. CDR3: CASSFDLDTQYF. CDR3 sequence (DNA): TGTGCCAGCAGTTTTGACTTGGATACGCAGTATTTT.

The CDR3 here is CASSVDPSGGTLETQYF. The CDR3, as DNA: TGTGCCAGCAGCGTAGATCCTAGCGGGGGGACGTTAGAGACCCAGTACTTC. This chain connects TRBV9 to TRBJ2-5; 11 positions agree with TRBD2. This CDR3 region has 17 residues. V lost 0 bases and J lost 4; bases outside the gene matches: 8. The germline V gene encodes CDR1 SGDLS and CDR2 YYNGEE.

J is TRBJ1-3 and V is TRBV13, with 8 bases matching TRBD1. This CDR3 region has 14 residues. The germline V gene has CDR1 PRHDT and CDR2 FYEKMQ (reference sequence). V was pared by 7 bases and J by 4 bases, with 6 bases of the junction left unmatched. This chain's CDR3 is CASTDTGGGNTIYF. CDR3 bases: TGTGCCAGCACCGACACAGGGGGAGGAAACACCATATATTTT.

The chain recombines TRBV5-1 with TRBJ2-2; D is perhaps TRBD1 (6 bases). CDR3 length: 14 amino acids. The V gene lost 5 bases and the J gene lost 4 bases, with 12 bases spanning the gap. The V gene's germline CDR1 is SGHRS and CDR2 YFSETQ. The CDR3 region is CASRVGASTGELFF. CDR3 in DNA: TGCGCCAGCAGAGTGGGGGCGTCCACCGGGGAGCTGTTTTTT.

The rearrangement joins TRBV4-1 to TRBJ2-7; D is undetermined. Germline-derived CDR1 and CDR2 are MGHRA and YSYEKL. V lost 0 bases, J lost 12 bases, and 12 bases lay in between. CDR3 length equals 12 residues. CDR3 loop: CASSQDRSPRYF. CDR3 coding DNA: TGCGCCAGCAGCCAAGATCGGTCGCCCCGGTACTTC.

This clone was picked up one time. The CDR3 loop is CASSPRRTNYGYTF. The DNA of the CDR3 is TGTGCCAGCAGTCCCCGACGGACAAACTATGGCTACACCTTC. The chain has TRBV27 and TRBJ1-2, with D perhaps matching TRBD1 (5 bases). Deletions cut 5 bases from V and 2 bases from J, with 12 bases between. The CDR3 spans 14 residues. Germline V CDR1 and CDR2: MNHEY, SMNVEV (reference sequence).

This clone came up a few times. The chain couples TRBV6-5 to TRBJ1-2; a possible D gene is TRBD1 (5 bases). Between the trimmed V and J ends, which lost 7 bases and 2 bases, there was a span of 14 bases. The CDR3 runs 14 residues. Germline V gives CDR1 MNHEY, CDR2 SVGAGI. CDR3 protein: CASTKPGFNYGYTF. CDR3 sequence (DNA): TGTGCCAGCACAAAACCAGGGTTCAACTATGGCTACACCTTC.

V is TRBV9 and J is TRBJ2-5; 7 positions match TRBD1. Germline V gene sequence: CDR1 SGDLS, CDR2 YYNGEE. This CDR3 region has 16 residues. Losses at the gene ends were 0 bases for V and 4 bases for J; bases not matched to a gene: 9. The CDR3 loop reads CASSVAGDSVRETQYF. The CDR3 DNA reads as TGTGCCAGCAGCGTAGCCGGGGACAGCGTTAGAGAGACCCAGTACTTC.

The chain carries TRBV6-2 or TRBV6-3 and TRBJ1-3; a possible D gene is TRBD1 (6 bases). CDR3 length: 16 residues. Germline V gene data show CDR1 as MNHEY and CDR2 as SVGEGT. V lost 2 bases and J lost 4, with 15 bases in between. The CDR3 region is CASSYPDIRGGNTIYF. The CDR3 nucleotides are TGTGCCAGCAGTTACCCGGATATCAGGGGCGGAAACACCATATATTTT.

The gene calls are TRBV7-2 and TRBJ1-6, with D hard to call. Germline V CDR1 and CDR2: SGHTA, FQGNSA. This CDR3 comprises 15 residues. The germline V and J ends were trimmed by 5 bases and 7 bases, with 15 bases remaining between them. Here the CDR3 DNA reads TGTGCCAGCAGCCTCGTGGCAGATCCAAATTCACCCCTCCACTTT. Protein: CASSLVADPNSPLHF.

J is TRBJ2-7 and V is TRBV5-1; tentatively, D is TRBD1 (6 bases). Trimming took off 5 bases at V and 6 bases at J, with 15 bases between the two ends. Per the germline V gene, CDR1 is SGHRS and CDR2 is YFSETQ. CDR3 length: 13 residues. The DNA of the CDR3 is TGCGCCAGCAGGCCAGGGGACGACGGCGAGCAGTACTTC. As protein: CASRPGDDGEQYF.

This clone was counted a single time. This chain connects TRBV5-1 to TRBJ1-1; the match to TRBD1 covers 9 bases. The germline V gene encodes CDR1 SGHRS and CDR2 YFSETQ. J was trimmed by 3 bases and V by 0 bases; bases with no gene match: 6. This CDR3 spans 16 amino acids. CDR3 loop: CASSLEAGQGDTEAFF. As DNA, the CDR3 is TGCGCCAGCAGCTTGGAAGCGGGACAGGGTGACACTGAAGCTTTCTTT.

The chain uses TRBV27 and TRBJ1-4; D may be TRBD1 (6 bases). Per germline, CDR1 MNHEY and CDR2 SMNVEV (reference sequence). There are 16 residues in the CDR3. V lost 4 bases and J lost 3, with 15 bases in between. CDR3 residues: CASSWGTGRANEKLFF. The CDR3 coding sequence is TGTGCCAGCAGTTGGGGTACAGGGCGGGCTAATGAAAAACTGTTTTTT.

Written as DNA, the CDR3 is TGTGCCAGCTCAGCGGAGCTCGGGGGAGGTGAAGCTTTCTTT. Its translation is CASSAELGGGEAFF. The chain uses TRBV18 and TRBJ1-1, with a weak D call TRBD1 (5 bases). V lost 5 bases and J 7 bases, leaving 17 bases between the germline ends. CDR1 is KGHSH and CDR2 is LQKENI in the germline V gene. This CDR3 contains 14 residues.

The chain combines TRBV7-3 with TRBJ2-1, with 10 bases that match TRBD1. Looked up from germline, CDR1 is SGHTA and CDR2 is FQGTGA. The CDR3 runs to 15 residues. The trim removed 5 bases at V and 9 bases at J, leaving 10 bases unmatched. CDR3 sequence reads: CASSITRDRGGEQFF. The CDR3 nucleotides read TGTGCCAGCAGCATCACCCGGGACAGGGGTGGTGAGCAGTTCTTC.

The rearrangement joins TRBV21-1 to TRBJ2-7; TRBD1 is the table's D call, not checked against the DNA. TRBV21-1 is reported as a pseudogene. The CDR3 is 13 amino acids. As DNA, the CDR3 is TGTGCCAGCAGCGAGAGACAAGACTACGAGCAGTACTTC. Its protein product is CASSERQDYEQYF.

The chain uses TRBV10-2 and TRBJ2-7, with 15 bases matching TRBD2. J gave up 4 bases and V 5 bases, and 6 bases lay outside the gene matches. The length of the CDR3 is 16 residues. Germline V gives CDR1 WSHSY, CDR2 SAAADI. CDR3 bases: TGCGCCAGCAGTACCCCGGGACTAGCGGGGGGTTACGAGCAGTACTTC. This sequence encodes CASSTPGLAGGYEQYF.

The rearrangement links TRBV9 to TRBJ2-1, with D maybe TRBD2 (5 bases). The V end was cut by 5 bases, the J end by 4 bases, with 28 bases between. Germline V gives CDR1 SGDLS, CDR2 YYNGEE. The CDR3 extends over 19 amino acids. The CDR3 DNA follows: TGTGCCAGCAGGTCCCCAGGAGTGGGTGGGAGACTACCTTACAATGAGCAGTTCTTC. The encoded protein is CASRSPGVGGRLPYNEQFF. The entire variable domain, with the rest obtained from reference TRBV9 and TRBJ2-1, is as follows: DSGVTQTPKHLITATGQRVTLRCSPRSGDLSVYWYQQSLDQGLQFLIQYYNGEERAKGNILERFSAQQFPDLHSELNLSSLELGDSALYFCASRSPGVGGRLPYNEQFFGPGTRLTVL.

V and J are TRBV2 and TRBJ1-2; D is unresolved. The CDR3 contains 11 residues. CDR1 and CDR2 from the germline V gene are SNHLY and FYNNEI. The ends were cut back, 6 bases at V and 6 bases at J, with 8 bases in the middle. In DNA form, the CDR3 reads TGTGCCAGCAGCGACAACCATGGCTACACCTTC. Residues: CASSDNHGYTF.

The chain joins TRBV15 to TRBJ1-1; D possibly corresponds to TRBD1 (6 bases). V was trimmed by 3 bases and J by 7 bases, leaving 15 bases between them. The V gene's germline CDR1 is LNHNV and CDR2 YYDKDF (reference sequence). The CDR3 is 14 residues long. The CDR3 DNA sequence: TGTGCCACCAGCAGGTACAGGGAGGGCGATGAAGCTTTCTTT. This codes for CATSRYREGDEAFF. Full variable domain (rest looked up from reference TRBV15 and TRBJ1-1): DAMVIQNPRYQVTQFGKPVTLSCSQTLNHNVMYWYQQKSSQAPKLLFHYYDKDFNNEADTPDNFQSRRPNTSFCFLDIRSPGLGDTAMYLCATSRYREGDEAFFGQGTRLTVV.

To note about this clone: Other DNA sequences in the sample encode the same CDR3. The rearrangement uses TRBV7-9 and TRBJ1-2, with 7 bases that match TRBD1. The junction had 3 bases not matched to a gene; V was cut back by 3 bases and J by 5 bases. Per the germline V gene, CDR1 is SEHNR and CDR2 is FQNEAQ (reference sequence). The CDR3 runs to 13 residues. In nucleotides, the CDR3 is TGTGCCAGCAGCTTGGGACAGACATATGGCTACACCTTC. Amino acids: CASSLGQTYGYTF.

The chain combines TRBV10-3 with TRBJ2-3; TRBD2 aligns across 12 bases. Per germline, CDR1 ENHRY and CDR2 SYGVKD. This CDR3 comprises 17 residues. The J segment lost 1 base and the V segment lost 6 bases, leaving 8 bases of the junction unmatched. The CDR3 is CAISDLAGGLGTDTQYF. The CDR3 DNA sequence: TGTGCCATCAGCGATCTAGCGGGGGGGCTCGGCACAGATACGCAGTATTTT.

The CDR3 here is CASSDQGFSGNTIYF. The CDR3 bases are TGTGCCAGCAGTGATCAGGGTTTCTCTGGAAACACCATATATTTT. The J gene is TRBJ1-3, the V gene TRBV25-1; D may be TRBD1 (5 bases). From germline, CDR1 is MGHDK and CDR2 SYGVNS. The CDR3 runs to 15 residues. V lost 3 bases to trimming and J lost 0 bases, with 9 bases between them.

V usage is TRBV7-2 and J usage is TRBJ1-2; D may be TRBD1 (5 bases). This CDR3 region has 15 residues. The germline V gene encodes CDR1 SGHTA and CDR2 FQGNSA. V lost 5 bases, J lost 8 bases, and 21 bases lay in between. Here the CDR3 DNA reads TGTGCCAGCAGCCCCCCCTCGGGGGGGGAGGGGGGCTACACCTTC. The encoded protein is CASSPPSGGEGGYTF.

The chain is built from TRBV5-1 and TRBJ2-2; possible D gene TRBD1, 6 bases. Germline V gene sequence: CDR1 SGHRS, CDR2 YFSETQ. The length of the CDR3 is 15 residues. Trimming took 0 bases from V and 8 from J, leaving 14 bases between them. The CDR3 sequence: CASSLAGAARGELFF. Written as DNA, the CDR3 is TGCGCCAGCAGCTTGGCAGGGGCCGCCAGGGGGGAGCTGTTTTTT.

CDR3 bases: TGTGCCAGCAGTCCCAGGGGGTCTCAGCCCCAGCATTTT. Translating it yields CASSPRGSQPQHF. The chain uses TRBV6-5 and TRBJ1-5, with TRBD1 identical over 7 bases. This CDR3 has 13 residues. Per the germline V gene, CDR1 is MNHEY and CDR2 is SVGAGI. The ends lost 5 bases at V and 6 bases at J; junction bases unmatched: 4.